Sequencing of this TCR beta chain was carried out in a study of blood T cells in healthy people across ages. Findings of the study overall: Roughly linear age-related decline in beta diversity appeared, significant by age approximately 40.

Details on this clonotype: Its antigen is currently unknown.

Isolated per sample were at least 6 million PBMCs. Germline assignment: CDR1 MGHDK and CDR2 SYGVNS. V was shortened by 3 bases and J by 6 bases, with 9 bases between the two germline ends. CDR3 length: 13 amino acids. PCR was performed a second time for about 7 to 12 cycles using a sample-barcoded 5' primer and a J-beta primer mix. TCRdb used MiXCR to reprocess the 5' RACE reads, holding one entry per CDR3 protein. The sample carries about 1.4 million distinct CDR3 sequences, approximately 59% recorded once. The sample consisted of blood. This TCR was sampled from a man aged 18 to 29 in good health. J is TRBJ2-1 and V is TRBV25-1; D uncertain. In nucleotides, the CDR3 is TGTGCCAGCAGTGAGGAGAACTTCAATGAGCAGTTCTTC. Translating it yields CASSEENFNEQFF.